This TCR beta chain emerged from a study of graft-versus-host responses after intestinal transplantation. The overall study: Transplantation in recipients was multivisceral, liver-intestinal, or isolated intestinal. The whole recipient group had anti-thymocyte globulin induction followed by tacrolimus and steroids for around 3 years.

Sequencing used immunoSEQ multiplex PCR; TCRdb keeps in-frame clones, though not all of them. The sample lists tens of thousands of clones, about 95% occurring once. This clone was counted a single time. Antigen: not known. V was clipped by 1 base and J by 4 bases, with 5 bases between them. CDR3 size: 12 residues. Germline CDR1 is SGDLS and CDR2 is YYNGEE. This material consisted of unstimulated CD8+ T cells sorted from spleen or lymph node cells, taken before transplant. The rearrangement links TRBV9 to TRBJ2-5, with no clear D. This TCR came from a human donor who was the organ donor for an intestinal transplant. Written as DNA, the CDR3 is TGTGCCAGCAGCGTATCCGGAGAGACCCAGTACTTC. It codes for CASSVSGETQYF. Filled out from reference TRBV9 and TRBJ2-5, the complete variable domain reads DSGVTQTPKHLITATGQRVTLRCSPRSGDLSVYWYQQSLDQGLQFLIQYYNGEERAKGNILERFSAQQFPDLHSELNLSSLELGDSALYFCASSVSGETQYFGPGTRLLVL.